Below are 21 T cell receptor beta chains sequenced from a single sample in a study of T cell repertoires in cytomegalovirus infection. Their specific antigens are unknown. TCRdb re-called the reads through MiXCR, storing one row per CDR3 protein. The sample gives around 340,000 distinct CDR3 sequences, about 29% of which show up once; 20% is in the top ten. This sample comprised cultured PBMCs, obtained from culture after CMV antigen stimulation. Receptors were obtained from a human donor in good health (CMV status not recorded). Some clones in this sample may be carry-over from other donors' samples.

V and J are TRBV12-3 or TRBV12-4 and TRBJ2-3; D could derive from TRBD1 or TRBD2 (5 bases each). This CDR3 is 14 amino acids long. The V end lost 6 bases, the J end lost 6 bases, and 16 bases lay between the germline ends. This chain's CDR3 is CASRQVEGTDTQYF. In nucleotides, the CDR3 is TGTGCCAGCAGGCAGGTTGAGGGGACGGATACGCAGTATTTT.

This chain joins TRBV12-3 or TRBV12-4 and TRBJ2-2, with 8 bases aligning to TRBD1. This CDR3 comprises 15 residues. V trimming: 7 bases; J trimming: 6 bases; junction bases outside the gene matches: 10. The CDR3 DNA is TGTGCCAGCACCTCAGGGGGCTTTAAGGCCGGGGAGCTGTTTTTT. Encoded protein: CASTSGGFKAGELFF.

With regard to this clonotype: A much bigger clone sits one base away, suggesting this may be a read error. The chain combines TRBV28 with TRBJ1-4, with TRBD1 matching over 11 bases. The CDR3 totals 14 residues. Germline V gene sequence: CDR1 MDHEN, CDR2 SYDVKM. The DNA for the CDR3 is TGTGCCAGCAGCCGGACAGGGGGCAATGAAAATCTGTTTTTT. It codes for CASSRTGGNENLFF.

Here the CDR3 reads CASSQGGAGELFF. CDR3 in DNA: TGTGCCAGCAGCCAGGGGGGCGCCGGGGAGCTGTTTTTT. The V gene is TRBV7-9, the J gene TRBJ2-2; possibly TRBD1 for D (7 bases). Germline CDR1 and CDR2: SEHNR and FQNEAQ (reference sequence). The CDR3 is 13 amino acids. Between the trimmed V and J ends, which lost 5 bases and 6 bases, there was a span of 10 bases.

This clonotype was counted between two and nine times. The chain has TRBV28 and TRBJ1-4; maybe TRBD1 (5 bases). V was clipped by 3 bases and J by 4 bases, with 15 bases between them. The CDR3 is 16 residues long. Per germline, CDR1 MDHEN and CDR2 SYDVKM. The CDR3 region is CASSLIPVGVNEKLFF. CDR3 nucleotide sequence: TGTGCCAGCAGTTTGATCCCGGTAGGGGTTAATGAAAAACTGTTTTTT.

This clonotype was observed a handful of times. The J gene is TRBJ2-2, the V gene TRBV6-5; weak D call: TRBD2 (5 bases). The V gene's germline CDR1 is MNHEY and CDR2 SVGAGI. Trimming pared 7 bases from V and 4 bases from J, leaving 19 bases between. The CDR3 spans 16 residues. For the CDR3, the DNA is TGTGCCAGCACCATCGTGTCGGGGAACCCCACCGGGGAGCTGTTTTTT. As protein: CASTIVSGNPTGELFF.

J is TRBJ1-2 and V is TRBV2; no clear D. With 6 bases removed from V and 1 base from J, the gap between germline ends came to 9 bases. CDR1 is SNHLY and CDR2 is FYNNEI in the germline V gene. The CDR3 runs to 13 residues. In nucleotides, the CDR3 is TGTGCCAGCAGAGTCGGGCTTAACTATGGCTACACCTTC. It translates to CASRVGLNYGYTF.

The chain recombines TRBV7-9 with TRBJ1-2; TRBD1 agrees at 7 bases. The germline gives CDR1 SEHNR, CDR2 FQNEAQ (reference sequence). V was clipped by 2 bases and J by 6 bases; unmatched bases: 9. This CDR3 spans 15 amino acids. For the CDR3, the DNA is TGTGCCAGCAGCTTATATGGAGGGGGCACAGATGGCTACACCTTC. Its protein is CASSLYGGGTDGYTF.

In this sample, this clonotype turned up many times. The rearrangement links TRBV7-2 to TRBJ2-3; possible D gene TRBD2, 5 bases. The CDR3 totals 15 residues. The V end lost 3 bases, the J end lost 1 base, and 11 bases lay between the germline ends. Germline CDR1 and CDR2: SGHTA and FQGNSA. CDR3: CASSFRTAGTDTQYF. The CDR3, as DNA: TGTGCCAGCAGCTTCCGGACTGCCGGCACAGATACGCAGTATTTT.

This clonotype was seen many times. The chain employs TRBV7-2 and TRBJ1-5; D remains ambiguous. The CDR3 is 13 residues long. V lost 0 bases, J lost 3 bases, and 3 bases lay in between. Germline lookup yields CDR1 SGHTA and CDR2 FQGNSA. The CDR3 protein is CASSLAFNQPQHF. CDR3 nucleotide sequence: TGTGCCAGCAGCTTAGCCTTCAATCAGCCCCAGCATTTT.

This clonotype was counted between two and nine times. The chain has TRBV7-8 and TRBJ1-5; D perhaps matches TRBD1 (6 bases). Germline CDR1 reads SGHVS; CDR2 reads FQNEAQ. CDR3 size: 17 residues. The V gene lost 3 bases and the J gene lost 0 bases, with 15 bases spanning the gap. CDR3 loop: CASSLTLGHLSNQPQHF. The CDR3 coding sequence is TGTGCCAGCAGCTTGACCCTGGGACACCTTAGCAATCAGCCCCAGCATTTT. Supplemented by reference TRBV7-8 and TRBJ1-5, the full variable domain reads GAGVSQSPRYKVAKRGQDVALRCDPISGHVSLFWYQQALGQGPEFLTYFQNEAQLDKSGLPSDRFFAERPEGSVSTLKIQRTQQEDSAVYLCASSLTLGHLSNQPQHFGDGTRLSIL.

Here the CDR3 DNA reads TGCAGCGCTCGAACTGGAGGGGGCCTTTCGACTACCTACGAGCAGTACTTC. The encoded protein is CSARTGGGLSTTYEQYF. The V gene is TRBV29-1, the J gene TRBJ2-7, with D possibly TRBD1 on 7 matching bases. Germline V CDR1 and CDR2: SQVTM, ANQGSEA. Between the trimmed V and J ends, which lost 7 bases and 2 bases, there was a span of 27 bases. The length of the CDR3 is 17 residues.

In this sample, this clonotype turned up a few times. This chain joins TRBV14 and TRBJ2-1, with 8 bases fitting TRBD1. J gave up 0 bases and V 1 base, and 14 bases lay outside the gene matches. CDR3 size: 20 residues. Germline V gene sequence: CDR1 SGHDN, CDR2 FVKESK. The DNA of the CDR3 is TGTGCCAGCAGCCAAGGAATTGGACAGGGTCGATTGAGCTCCTACAATGAGCAGTTCTTC. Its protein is CASSQGIGQGRLSSYNEQFF.

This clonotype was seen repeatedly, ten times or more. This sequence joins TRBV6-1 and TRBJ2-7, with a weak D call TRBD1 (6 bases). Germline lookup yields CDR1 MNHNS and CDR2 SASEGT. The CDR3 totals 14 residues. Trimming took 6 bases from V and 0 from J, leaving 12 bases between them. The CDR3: CASSLGASSYEQYF. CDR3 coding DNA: TGTGCCAGCAGCCTGGGGGCCTCCTCCTACGAGCAGTACTTC.

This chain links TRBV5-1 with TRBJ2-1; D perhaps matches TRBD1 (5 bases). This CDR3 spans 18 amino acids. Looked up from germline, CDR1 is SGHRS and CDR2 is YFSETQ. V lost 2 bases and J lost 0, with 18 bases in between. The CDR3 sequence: CASSFPGSGSSSYNEQFF. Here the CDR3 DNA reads TGCGCCAGCAGCTTTCCAGGGTCCGGGTCCAGCTCCTACAATGAGCAGTTCTTC.

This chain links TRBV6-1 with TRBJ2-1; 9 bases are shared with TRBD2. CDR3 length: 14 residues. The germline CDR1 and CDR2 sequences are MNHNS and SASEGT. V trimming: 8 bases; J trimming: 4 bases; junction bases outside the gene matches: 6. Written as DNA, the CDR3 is TGTGCCAGCCGGGCACTAGCGGGTTACAATGAGCAGTTCTTC. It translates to CASRALAGYNEQFF.

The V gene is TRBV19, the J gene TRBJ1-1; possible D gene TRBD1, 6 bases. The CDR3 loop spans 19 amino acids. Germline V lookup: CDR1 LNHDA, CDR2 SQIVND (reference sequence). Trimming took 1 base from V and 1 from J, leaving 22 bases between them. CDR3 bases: TGTGCCAGTAGTATAGCCCCGGGACAAGGCCTAGACCCGAACACTGAAGCTTTCTTT. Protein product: CASSIAPGQGLDPNTEAFF.

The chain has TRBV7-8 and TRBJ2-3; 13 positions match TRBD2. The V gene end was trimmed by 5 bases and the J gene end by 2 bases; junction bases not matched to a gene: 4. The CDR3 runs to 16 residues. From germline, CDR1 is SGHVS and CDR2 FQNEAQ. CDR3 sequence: CASSPGLAGATDTQYF. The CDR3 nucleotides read TGTGCCAGCAGCCCAGGACTAGCGGGGGCCACAGATACGCAGTATTTT.

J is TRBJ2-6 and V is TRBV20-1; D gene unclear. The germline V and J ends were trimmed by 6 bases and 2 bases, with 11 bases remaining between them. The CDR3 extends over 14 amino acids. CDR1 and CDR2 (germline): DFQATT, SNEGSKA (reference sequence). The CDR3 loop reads CSAIDLPGANVLTF. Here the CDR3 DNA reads TGCAGTGCGATTGACCTCCCTGGGGCCAACGTCCTGACTTTC.

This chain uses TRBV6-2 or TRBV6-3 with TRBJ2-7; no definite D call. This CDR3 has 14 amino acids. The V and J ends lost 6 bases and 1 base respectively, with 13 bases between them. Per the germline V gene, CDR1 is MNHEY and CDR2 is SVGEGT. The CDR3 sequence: CASSLSDRSYEQYF. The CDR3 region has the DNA TGTGCCAGCAGCCTCTCGGACCGGTCCTACGAGCAGTACTTC.

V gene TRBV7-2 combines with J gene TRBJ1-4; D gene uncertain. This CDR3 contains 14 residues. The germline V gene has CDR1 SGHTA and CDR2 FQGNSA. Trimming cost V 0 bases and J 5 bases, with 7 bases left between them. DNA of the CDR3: TGTGCCAGCAGCTTAGCGATCGGGAATGAAAAACTGTTTTTT. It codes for CASSLAIGNEKLFF.